This T cell receptor (beta chain) was retrieved from a study of T cell responses to AZD1222 COVID-19 vaccine. The overall study: Doses given second, at about 4 or about 12 weeks, were pooled.

Notes on this clone: The antigen is undetermined.

The CDR3 totals 15 residues. Notes on the study in general: Breadth and depth of Spike-specific TCRs rose after two AZD1222 doses. Just five to seven AZD1222 recipients tested seropositive at baseline.

Here immunoSEQ multiplex PCR was the method, and the copy in TCRdb shows in-frame clones only, minus some. The table has about 130,000 clones, 93% seen once; the top ten hold approximately 3.1%. This TCR was sampled from an adult in good health. V gene TRBV21-1 combines with J gene TRBJ1-2; the table's D call, TRBD1, has no DNA check behind it. TRBV21-1 corresponds to a pseudogene. Sequencing used peripheral blood, obtained on day 0 of AZD1222 vaccination. The CDR3 DNA follows: TGTGCCAGCAGCCATCCGGGACAGCCAGTTGCCGGCTACACCTTC. This translates into CASSHPGQPVAGYTF.